The 27 T cell receptor beta chains presented below share a single source sample, sequenced in a study of blood T cell repertoires in COVID-19 (dated by TCRdb to between 2020 and 2021). Receptor libraries were prepared by the immunoSEQ multiplex PCR assay. Sourced from immuneACCESS, this table was stored by TCRdb with only in-frame sequences that have V and J called. A share of the clones is absent; for the studies checked, an unresolved V gene accounts for under half, and the remainder has no known explanation. The sample contains 250,000 to 350,000 clones, just over 85% of them found a single time. The ten biggest clones cover about 3% of the sample. The sample taken for sequencing was peripheral blood. The source of these receptors is a woman in her twenties or thirties with active or convalescent COVID-19.

The chain combines TRBV6-5 with TRBJ1-2; 7 nucleotides align to TRBD1. The CDR3 length is 13 residues. CDR1 is MNHEY, CDR2 SVGAGI, per germline. V was clipped by 7 bases and J by 0 bases; unmatched bases: 2. CDR3 nucleotide sequence: TGTGCCAGCACGACAGGGTCTAACTATGGCTACACCTTC. The encoded protein is CASTTGSNYGYTF.

The chain joins TRBV5-1 to TRBJ1-2, with a possible D match to TRBD1 (5 bases). CDR1 is SGHRS and CDR2 is YFSETQ in the germline V gene. V lost 3 bases and J 3 bases, leaving 9 bases between the germline ends. The CDR3 extends over 13 amino acids. CDR3 sequence (DNA): TGCGCCAGCAGCTACGGGACTGACTATGGCTACACCTTC. This sequence encodes CASSYGTDYGYTF.

This clone was picked up one time. The J gene is TRBJ1-2, the V gene TRBV2; D unresolved. CDR1 SNHLY and CDR2 FYNNEI come from the germline V gene. V was trimmed by 1 base and J by 5 bases, leaving 5 bases between them. The CDR3 loop spans 12 amino acids. The CDR3, as DNA: TGTGCCAGCAGTGAAGGGCGGTATGGCTACACCTTC. It codes for CASSEGRYGYTF.

The chain couples TRBV4-1 to TRBJ1-5, with D possibly TRBD1 on 6 matching bases. This CDR3 comprises 15 residues. Trimming shortened V by 5 bases and J by 1 base, and 12 bases separated the two germline ends. Looked up from germline, CDR1 is MGHRA and CDR2 is YSYEKL. This CDR3 is CASSVHTGSNQPQHF. In DNA, the CDR3 is TGCGCCAGCAGCGTGCACACAGGGAGCAATCAGCCCCAGCATTTT.

V is TRBV6-2 or TRBV6-3 and J is TRBJ1-2, with TRBD1 as a possible D gene (6 bases). CDR1 is MNHEY and CDR2 is SVGEGT in the germline V gene. The CDR3 runs 13 residues. V gave up 5 bases and J gave up 4 bases, with 11 bases separating them. DNA of the CDR3: TGTGCCAGCAGTCCACAGGGTGGCTATGGCTACACCTTC. Its protein is CASSPQGGYGYTF.

The chain has TRBV28 and TRBJ2-3; 9 bases align to TRBD2. The CDR3 has 18 amino acids. V lost 6 bases to trimming and J lost 3 bases; unmatched junction nucleotides: 16. The germline V gene has CDR1 MDHEN and CDR2 SYDVKM. The CDR3 sequence is CASSPLLGTSHYTDTQYF. For the CDR3, the DNA is TGTGCCAGCAGCCCATTACTCGGGACTAGCCACTATACAGATACGCAGTATTTT.

CDR3 bases: TGTGCCAGCAGTTTAGCAGGGGGCATAAGCTACACCTTC. Amino acids: CASSLAGGISYTF. The rearrangement uses TRBV27 and TRBJ1-2, with 8 bases lining up with TRBD1. CDR3 length: 13 amino acids. The trim removed 2 bases at V and 9 bases at J, leaving 5 bases unmatched. CDR1 is MNHEY and CDR2 is SMNVEV in the germline V gene (reference sequence).

The genes are TRBV5-1 and TRBJ2-5; 14 bases map to TRBD2. Looked up from germline, CDR1 is SGHRS and CDR2 is YFSETQ. Losses at the gene ends were 2 bases for V and 8 bases for J; bases not matched to a gene: 5. The CDR3 has 15 amino acids. The CDR3 reads CASSLDGTSGGTQYF. In nucleotides, the CDR3 is TGCGCCAGCAGCTTAGACGGGACTAGCGGGGGAACCCAGTACTTC.

The chain couples TRBV4-1 to TRBJ1-5; a weak D match, TRBD1 (6 bases). The CDR3 contains 17 residues. CDR1 is MGHRA and CDR2 is YSYEKL in the germline V gene. Trimming took off 8 bases at V and 5 bases at J, with 25 bases between the two ends. Here the CDR3 DNA reads TGCGCCAGCCCCCAAGAGCCCTGGACAGCGACTTATCAGCCCCAGCATTTT. It specifies CASPQEPWTATYQPQHF.

This sequence joins TRBV4-2 and TRBJ2-7; 7 bases are a match to TRBD2. The CDR3 runs 15 residues. With V trimmed by 3 bases and J by 0 bases, 5 bases remained unmatched. Per the germline V gene, CDR1 is LGHNA and CDR2 is YNFKEQ. The CDR3 region has the DNA TGTGCCAGCAGCCAGGCTAGCGGTGTCTCCTACGAGCAGTACTTC. Its protein product is CASSQASGVSYEQYF.

The gene calls are TRBV4-2 and TRBJ2-3, with 14 bases that match TRBD2. V dropped 4 bases and J dropped 0; count of bases not matched to a gene: 6. This CDR3 is 18 amino acids long. Looked up from germline, CDR1 is LGHNA and CDR2 is YNFKEQ. Written as DNA, the CDR3 is TGTGCCAGCAGCCTTGGACTAGCGGGGGGTACTAGCACAGATACGCAGTATTTT. Residues: CASSLGLAGGTSTDTQYF.

The genes are TRBV19 and TRBJ1-6; D is unclear. Trimming stripped 6 bases from V and 18 bases from J, with 12 bases between. CDR1 LNHDA and CDR2 SQIVND come from the germline V gene (reference sequence). There are 10 residues in the CDR3. CDR3 sequence: CASRRTNSHF. DNA for the CDR3: TGTGCCAGTAGAAGAACGAACTCCCACTTT.

This clone has only a few counts. V and J are TRBV11-2 and TRBJ1-1; a possible D gene is TRBD1 (5 bases). Trimming shortened V by 5 bases and J by 1 base, and 17 bases separated the two germline ends. CDR1 is SGHAT, CDR2 FQNNGV, per germline. The CDR3 has 16 amino acids. DNA of the CDR3: TGTGCCAGCAGCCCCTCCCTGCAGGGAAGGAACACTGAAGCTTTCTTT. Translating gives CASSPSLQGRNTEAFF.

This chain uses TRBV5-1 with TRBJ2-5; 9 nucleotides match TRBD1. J gave up 1 base and V 4 bases, and 2 bases lay outside the gene matches. In germline, CDR1 is SGHRS, CDR2 YFSETQ. The CDR3 is 14 amino acids. The CDR3 spells CASSRTGAQETQYF. CDR3 nucleotides: TGCGCCAGCAGCCGGACAGGGGCCCAAGAGACCCAGTACTTC.

The CDR3 here is CASSPSAAGETQYF. Written as DNA, the CDR3 is TGTGCCAGCAGCCCCTCAGCGGCTGGGGAGACCCAGTACTTC. The rearrangement joins TRBV3-1 (or the pseudogene TRBV3-2) to TRBJ2-5, with D perhaps TRBD2 (5 bases). V was trimmed by 4 bases and J by 5 bases, leaving 14 bases between them. Germline CDR1 reads LGHDT; CDR2 reads YNNKEL (reference sequence). The CDR3 extends over 14 amino acids.

The V gene is TRBV7-2, the J gene TRBJ2-5; 8 nucleotides align to TRBD1. The V gene's germline CDR1 is SGHTA and CDR2 FQGNSA. Losses at the gene ends were 8 bases for V and 4 bases for J; bases not matched to a gene: 3. The CDR3 contains 12 residues. The CDR3 region is CASGQGRETQYF. For the CDR3, the DNA is TGTGCCAGCGGACAGGGTCGAGAGACCCAGTACTTC.

The chain uses TRBV7-9 and TRBJ2-5, with 7 bases fitting TRBD1. J gave up 5 bases and V 5 bases, and 11 bases lay outside the gene matches. CDR1 is SEHNR, CDR2 FQNEAQ, per germline (reference sequence). CDR3 size: 15 residues. The CDR3 here is CASSLDRAFWETQYF. CDR3 coding DNA: TGTGCCAGCAGCCTCGACAGGGCCTTCTGGGAGACCCAGTACTTC.

The genes are TRBV5-1 and TRBJ2-2, with D hard to call. The length of the CDR3 is 14 residues. V was pared by 4 bases and J by 0 bases, with 7 bases between. CDR1 SGHRS and CDR2 YFSETQ come from the germline V gene. The CDR3 nucleotides are TGCGCCAGCAGCGTCGGGTCGAACACCGGGGAGCTGTTTTTT. This encodes CASSVGSNTGELFF.

The chain recombines TRBV30 with TRBJ1-2, with a possible D match to TRBD1 (6 bases). V was trimmed by 3 bases and J by 6 bases, leaving 14 bases between them. This CDR3 spans 13 amino acids. Looked up from germline, CDR1 is GTSNPN and CDR2 is SVGIG (reference sequence). The CDR3 coding sequence is TGTGCCTGGAGACAACAGGGCGTTAATGGCTACACCTTC. It specifies CAWRQQGVNGYTF.

The rearrangement uses TRBV7-9 and TRBJ1-6, with a tentative D call TRBD1 (5 bases). Germline V gene sequence: CDR1 SEHNR, CDR2 FQNEAQ (reference sequence). V lost 5 bases to trimming and J lost 10 bases, with 18 bases between them. This CDR3 contains 15 residues. The chain's CDR3 is CASSPRGRADSPLHF. CDR3 DNA: TGTGCCAGCAGCCCAAGAGGCAGGGCGGACTCACCCCTCCACTTT.

Worth noting for this clone: The sample carries other DNA sequences with the same CDR3. The chain employs TRBV18 and TRBJ1-1; D might be TRBD1 (6 bases). Germline-derived CDR1 and CDR2 are KGHSH and LQKENI. This CDR3 has 15 residues. The ends were cut back, 1 base at V and 2 bases at J, with 11 bases in the middle. This CDR3 reads CASSPLQGLNTEAFF. The DNA for the CDR3 is TGTGCCAGCTCACCACTACAGGGATTAAACACTGAAGCTTTCTTT.

V is TRBV7-6 and J is TRBJ2-7; TRBD1 matches 8 bases. Per the germline V gene, CDR1 is SGHVS and CDR2 is FNYEAQ. The CDR3 has 15 residues. V gave up 5 bases and J gave up 0 bases; unmatched junction bases: 6. CDR3 in amino acids: CASSGGQESSYEQYF. CDR3 in DNA: TGTGCCAGCAGCGGGGGACAGGAGAGCTCCTACGAGCAGTACTTC.

This chain connects TRBV15 to TRBJ2-2; 14 positions agree with TRBD2. CDR1 is LNHNV, CDR2 YYDKDF, per germline (reference sequence). The CDR3 is 22 residues long. Unmatched junction bases numbered 16, after V lost 1 base and J lost 3 bases. CDR3 DNA: TGTGCCACCAGCAGAGCGGGCGGCGGGGGACTAGCGGGGGCTTCGGACACCGGGGAGCTGTTTTTT. Encoded protein: CATSRAGGGGLAGASDTGELFF.

The chain joins TRBV5-4 to TRBJ1-6, with 8 positions matching TRBD1. The CDR3 is made up of 18 amino acids. Germline V gene data show CDR1 as SGHNT and CDR2 as YYREEE (reference sequence). V trimming: 0 bases; J trimming: 6 bases; junction bases outside the gene matches: 11. The CDR3 region has the DNA TGTGCCAGCAGCTTGGGTTTATTCGGACAGGGAAGTAATTCACCCCTCCACTTT. Protein product: CASSLGLFGQGSNSPLHF.

The V gene is TRBV18, the J gene TRBJ2-4; tentatively, D is TRBD1 (5 bases). The V gene's germline CDR1 is KGHSH and CDR2 LQKENI. Trimming took 6 bases from V and 0 from J, leaving 12 bases between them. The CDR3 spans 15 residues. CDR3 protein: CASSVQALAKNIQYF. In DNA, the CDR3 is TGTGCCAGCTCTGTACAGGCGCTAGCCAAAAACATTCAGTACTTC.

This chain links TRBV18 with TRBJ2-1, with TRBD1 matching over 7 bases. The CDR3 extends over 12 amino acids. In germline, CDR1 is KGHSH, CDR2 LQKENI. V gave up 3 bases and J gave up 9 bases; unmatched junction bases: 2. In DNA, the CDR3 is TGTGCCAGCTCACCTTGGACAGGTGAGCAGTTCTTC. Protein product: CASSPWTGEQFF.

This chain links TRBV30 with TRBJ1-1; 7 bases align to TRBD1. The trim removed 2 bases at V and 4 bases at J, leaving 1 base unmatched. From germline, CDR1 is GTSNPN and CDR2 SVGIG (reference sequence). The CDR3 is made up of 12 amino acids. In DNA, the CDR3 is TGTGCCTGGAGTCCAGGGGGCACTGAAGCTTTCTTT. Protein sequence: CAWSPGGTEAFF.